Following are 20 T cell receptor beta chains from one sample sequenced in a study of response to subunit inactivated influenza vaccine. TCRdb ran MiXCR on the RT-PCR reads and lists one entry per CDR3 protein. There are 550,000 to 800,000 distinct CDR3 sequences in the sample; around 14% occur only once, and approximately 6.5% lies in the top ten. This specimen was PBMCs from blood, taken 14 to 15 days before vaccination. All receptors come from a man between 45 and 60 years old who received an inactivated influenza vaccine.

The rearrangement uses TRBV7-2 and TRBJ2-5; weak D call: TRBD1 (5 bases). From germline, CDR1 is SGHTA and CDR2 FQGNSA. Trimming took 0 bases from V and 5 from J, leaving 13 bases between them. The CDR3 is 15 residues long. The CDR3 DNA sequence: TGTGCCAGCAGCTTAGCAGTCAGTAAGGGGGAGACCCAGTACTTC. The encoded protein is CASSLAVSKGETQYF.

This clonotype has just a few counts. V usage is TRBV20-1 and J usage is TRBJ1-1; D unresolved. CDR1 DFQATT and CDR2 SNEGSKA come from the germline V gene (reference sequence). The CDR3 extends over 13 amino acids. With 7 bases removed from V and 0 bases from J, the gap between germline ends came to 12 bases. This chain's CDR3 is CSVGFTMNTEAFF. The CDR3 DNA reads TGCAGTGTGGGGTTTACTATGAACACTGAAGCTTTCTTT.

The DNA of the CDR3 is TGCAGTGCTAACGACTTATTCTTCTATGGCTACACCTTC. This encodes CSANDLFFYGYTF. The V call is TRBV20-1, the J call TRBJ1-2; D remains ambiguous. V lost 4 bases, J lost 4 bases, and 13 bases lay in between. Germline V gene lookup returns CDR1 DFQATT and CDR2 SNEGSKA (reference sequence). This CDR3 has 13 amino acids.

A few counts support this clonotype. The chain links TRBV5-1 to TRBJ2-1, with 8 bases aligning to TRBD2. CDR1 is SGHRS, CDR2 YFSETQ, per germline. CDR3 length equals 16 residues. The V gene end was trimmed by 6 bases and the J gene end by 9 bases; junction bases not matched to a gene: 17. The CDR3 nucleotides are TGCGCCAGCAAGGAGAGACCGGGACTAGAGTGGGGTGAGCAGTTCTTC. This gives the protein CASKERPGLEWGEQFF. Full variable domain (outside the CDR3, taken from reference TRBV5-1 and TRBJ2-1): KAGVTQTPRYLIKTRGQQVTLSCSPISGHRSVSWYQQTPGQGLQFLFEYFSETQRNKGNFPGRFSGRQFSNSRSEMNVSTLELGDSALYLCASKERPGLEWGEQFFGPGTRLTVL.

This clonotype was seen only a few times. The genes are TRBV4-2 and TRBJ2-1, with D possibly being TRBD2 (6 bases). The CDR3 sequence is 15 residues long. Germline values: CDR1 LGHNA, CDR2 YNFKEQ. V gave up 1 base and J gave up 2 bases, with 9 bases separating them. The DNA for the CDR3 is TGTGCCAGCAGCCAAGGGACTATAACCTACAATGAGCAGTTCTTC. Translating gives CASSQGTITYNEQFF.

The CDR3 loop is CASSPELGRHNSGANVLTF. The CDR3 DNA reads TGCGCCAGCAGCCCTGAGCTGGGCCGACACAACTCTGGGGCCAACGTCCTGACTTTC. The genes are TRBV5-1 and TRBJ2-6; D remains ambiguous. Trimming removed 4 bases from V and 0 bases from J, with 20 bases in between. The CDR3 has 19 amino acids. The germline V gene has CDR1 SGHRS and CDR2 YFSETQ. Based on the CDR3 plus reference TRBV5-1 and TRBJ2-6, the full variable domain is KAGVTQTPRYLIKTRGQQVTLSCSPISGHRSVSWYQQTPGQGLQFLFEYFSETQRNKGNFPGRFSGRQFSNSRSEMNVSTLELGDSALYLCASSPELGRHNSGANVLTFGAGSRLTVL.

This chain connects TRBV20-1 to TRBJ1-1; D might be TRBD1 (5 bases). The V end was cut by 5 bases, the J end by 0 bases, with 16 bases between. Germline V lookup: CDR1 DFQATT, CDR2 SNEGSKA (reference sequence). The CDR3 extends over 15 amino acids. The CDR3 sequence: CSAPRSGGMNTEAFF. In DNA, the CDR3 is TGCAGTGCTCCCAGATCCGGGGGGATGAACACTGAAGCTTTCTTT.

The chain uses TRBV29-1 and TRBJ2-3; 11 nucleotides match TRBD2. Losses at the gene ends were 3 bases for V and 0 bases for J; bases not matched to a gene: 5. Germline V gene sequence: CDR1 SQVTM, CDR2 ANQGSEA. CDR3 length: 16 amino acids. This chain's CDR3 is CSVDSGRGYSTDTQYF. The DNA of the CDR3 is TGCAGCGTTGATAGCGGGAGGGGGTATAGCACAGATACGCAGTATTTT.

The rearrangement joins TRBV9 to TRBJ1-6, with D uncertain. V lost 5 bases and J 4 bases, leaving 16 bases between the germline ends. Per the germline V gene, CDR1 is SGDLS and CDR2 is YYNGEE. This CDR3 has 16 amino acids. CDR3 sequence (DNA): TGTGCCAGCAGAGGCCTCGGGATTCAATATAATTCACCCCTCCACTTT. Its protein is CASRGLGIQYNSPLHF.

This clonotype showed up many times. This chain connects TRBV7-9 to TRBJ1-4; 7 bases line up with TRBD1. V was pared by 2 bases and J by 8 bases, with 5 bases of the junction left unmatched. The germline V gene encodes CDR1 SEHNR and CDR2 FQNEAQ (reference sequence). The CDR3 runs 14 residues. The chain's CDR3 is CASSLRQGGEKLFF. The CDR3 DNA reads TGTGCCAGCAGCTTAAGGCAGGGGGGCGAAAAACTGTTTTTT. Drawing the rest from reference TRBV7-9 and TRBJ1-4, the complete variable domain is DTGVSQNPRHKITKRGQNVTFRCDPISEHNRLYWYRQTLGQGPEFLTYFQNEAQLEKSRLLSDRFSAERPKGSFSTLEIQRTEQGDSAMYLCASSLRQGGEKLFFGSGTQLSVL.

In its sample, this clonotype was seen a few times. V and J are TRBV27 and TRBJ2-7; 9 bases fit TRBD1. The V segment lost 8 bases and the J segment 2 bases; nucleotides outside the gene matches: 10. This CDR3 region has 15 residues. In germline, CDR1 is MNHEY, CDR2 SMNVEV (reference sequence). The CDR3 DNA sequence: TGTGCCAGCCGAGAACCGGGACAGGGAACCTACGAGCAGTACTTC. The encoded protein is CASREPGQGTYEQYF.

The rearrangement uses TRBV18 and TRBJ1-1; 9 nucleotides align to TRBD1. Germline loops: CDR1 KGHSH, CDR2 LQKENI. V trimming: 8 bases; J trimming: 10 bases; junction bases outside the gene matches: 20. This CDR3 is built from 16 residues. In nucleotides, the CDR3 is TGTGCCAGCCACGGAGAACAGGGGGCTCGGGTTTTGCCAGCTTTCTTT. It encodes CASHGEQGARVLPAFF.

The CDR3 nucleotides read TGCGCCAGCAGAACAGGGTCGAACACTGAAGCTTTCTTT. It codes for CASRTGSNTEAFF. The V and J genes are TRBV5-1 and TRBJ1-1, with a weak D call TRBD1 (6 bases). There are 13 residues in the CDR3. Germline-derived CDR1 and CDR2 are SGHRS and YFSETQ. With 5 bases removed from V and 1 base from J, the gap between germline ends came to 9 bases.

J is TRBJ2-5 and V is TRBV4-2; no reliable D call. CDR3 size: 15 residues. In germline, CDR1 is LGHNA, CDR2 YNFKEQ. The V gene lost 4 bases and the J gene lost 1 base, with 13 bases spanning the gap. The CDR3 sequence is CASSPQGLIQETQYF. As DNA, the CDR3 is TGTGCCAGCAGCCCCCAAGGGCTCATCCAAGAGACCCAGTACTTC.

This clonotype was recorded many times. This sequence joins TRBV11-1 and TRBJ1-1; TRBD1 matches 8 bases. Germline values: CDR1 SGHAT, CDR2 FQDESV (reference sequence). There are 19 residues in the CDR3. With V trimmed by 4 bases and J by 0 bases, 16 bases remained unmatched. Here the CDR3 DNA reads TGTGCCAGCAGCTCAACCGTTAGGACAGGGACGAAAATGAACACTGAAGCTTTCTTT. It yields the protein CASSSTVRTGTKMNTEAFF.

This clonotype was seen a handful of times. This CDR3 reads CASSDYRKTYEQYF. In nucleotides, the CDR3 is TGCGCCAGCAGCGACTACAGGAAAACCTACGAGCAGTACTTC. The genes are TRBV5-1 and TRBJ2-7; TRBD1 or TRBD2 may be the D gene (5 bases each). The length of the CDR3 is 14 residues. V was trimmed by 4 bases and J by 2 bases, leaving 13 bases between them. Germline assignment: CDR1 SGHRS and CDR2 YFSETQ.

The J gene is TRBJ2-3, the V gene TRBV27, with 7 bases that match TRBD2. V lost 6 bases to trimming and J lost 4 bases; unmatched junction nucleotides: 7. From germline, CDR1 is MNHEY and CDR2 SMNVEV (reference sequence). This CDR3 is built from 14 residues. The CDR3 loop is CASSLGGWADTQYF. Written as DNA, the CDR3 is TGTGCCAGCAGCTTGGGGGGGTGGGCAGATACGCAGTATTTT.

This clonotype came up a few times. The gene calls are TRBV7-9 and TRBJ2-3; 14 bases align to TRBD2. Losses at the gene ends were 5 bases for V and 6 bases for J; bases not matched to a gene: 10. The CDR3 contains 17 residues. From germline, CDR1 is SEHNR and CDR2 FQNEAQ (reference sequence). The CDR3 spells CASSRQRLAGGMDTQYF. CDR3 bases: TGTGCCAGCAGCCGCCAAAGACTAGCGGGGGGGATGGATACGCAGTATTTT.

The sample holds many counts of this clonotype. The rearrangement links TRBV12-3 or TRBV12-4 to TRBJ2-3, with D unclear. The CDR3 has 12 amino acids. V gave up 9 bases and J gave up 1 base, with 8 bases separating them. In nucleotides, the CDR3 is TGTGCCAGTCGTTTTGGCACAGATACGCAGTATTTT. Amino acid sequence: CASRFGTDTQYF.

A few counts support this clonotype. The chain joins TRBV4-2 to TRBJ2-4; D possibly corresponds to TRBD2 (6 bases). V was cut by 0 bases and J by 8 bases, with 14 bases left in between. The germline gives CDR1 LGHNA, CDR2 YNFKEQ. The CDR3 consists of 15 residues. This chain's CDR3 is CASSQDLLAGDIQYF. CDR3 coding DNA: TGTGCCAGCAGCCAAGATCTACTAGCTGGGGACATTCAGTACTTC.